The 12 T cell receptor beta chains below all came from one sample that was sequenced in a study of siplizumab effects on memory and regulatory T cells. Repertoires were generated with immunoSEQ multiplex PCR, while TCRdb's copy carries only in-frame clones and drops some. The table records approximately 82,000 clones, 80% to 90% of them present only once. Specimen: Tregs sorted from blood. These receptors all come from a human donor in good health.

This sequence joins TRBV29-1 and TRBJ2-7; D might be TRBD1 (8 bases). Trimming cost V 2 bases and J 0 bases, with 17 bases left between them. The germline V gene has CDR1 SQVTM and CDR2 ANQGSEA. This CDR3 region has 16 residues. CDR3 DNA sequence: TGCAGCGTTGAACCATGGACAGGGACTATCTCCTACGAGCAGTACTTC. Translating it yields CSVEPWTGTISYEQYF.

CDR3 loop: CASSYRMGEQYF. The CDR3 bases are TGTGCCAGCAGTTACAGAATGGGCGAGCAGTACTTC. This chain connects TRBV6-5 to TRBJ2-7; D is undetermined. CDR3 length equals 12 residues. CDR1 is MNHEY and CDR2 is SVGAGI in the germline V gene. V gave up 2 bases and J gave up 6 bases, with 8 bases separating them.

This clone was detected only once. The chain carries TRBV7-2 and TRBJ2-7; TRBD1 agrees at 12 bases. Germline trimming cut 5 bases from V and 6 bases from J; bases unmatched to any gene: 11. Germline values: CDR1 SGHTA, CDR2 FQGNSA. CDR3 size: 16 residues. Written as DNA, the CDR3 is TGTGCCAGCAGCGGAACGTCGGGACAGGGGGCGATCGAGCAGTACTTC. Translated: CASSGTSGQGAIEQYF.

The rearrangement uses TRBV4-2 and TRBJ2-1; the D gene is possibly TRBD2 (7 bases). From germline, CDR1 is LGHNA and CDR2 YNFKEQ. The V and J ends lost 3 bases and 5 bases respectively, with 11 bases between them. The CDR3 has 14 amino acids. The CDR3 loop is CASSQVGGDNEQFF. The DNA for the CDR3 is TGTGCCAGCAGCCAGGTAGGGGGGGACAATGAGCAGTTCTTC.

This clone has only one observation. This chain connects TRBV2 to TRBJ1-6, with 9 bases lining up with TRBD1. This CDR3 region has 14 residues. The germline V gene has CDR1 SNHLY and CDR2 FYNNEI. J gave up 9 bases and V 2 bases, and 2 bases lay outside the gene matches. The DNA of the CDR3 is TGTGCCAGCAGTGAACTGGGACAGGGTTCACCCCTCCACTTT. Amino acid sequence: CASSELGQGSPLHF.

The table lists this clone with a count of one. The chain carries TRBV7-9 and TRBJ2-1; either TRBD1 or TRBD2 may fit D (6 bases each). Trimming removed 4 bases from V and 7 bases from J, with 20 bases in between. In germline, CDR1 is SEHNR, CDR2 FQNEAQ (reference sequence). The CDR3 has 16 amino acids. The CDR3 nucleotides read TGTGCCAGCAGCTCCCTCGAGGTGGGGGGCCGGAATGAGCAGTTCTTC. It is translated as CASSSLEVGGRNEQFF.

The chain joins TRBV5-6 to TRBJ2-7; tentative D call: TRBD1 (6 bases). Germline lookup yields CDR1 SGHDT and CDR2 YYEEEE. V lost 6 bases to trimming and J lost 3 bases, with 19 bases between them. This CDR3 contains 15 residues. DNA of the CDR3: TGTGCCAGCAACATACGAGACAGGAATAACTACGAGCAGTACTTC. Its translation: CASNIRDRNNYEQYF.

V and J are TRBV14 and TRBJ2-7, with D possibly being TRBD1 or TRBD2 (5 bases each). The CDR3 covers 13 residues. CDR1 and CDR2 (germline): SGHDN, FVKESK. V lost 4 bases to trimming and J lost 6 bases, with 13 bases between them. CDR3 coding DNA: TGTGCCAGCAGCCGGGACCTCTTTACCGAGCAGTACTTC. Its protein is CASSRDLFTEQYF. Supplemented by reference TRBV14 and TRBJ2-7, the full variable domain reads EAGVTQFPSHSVIEKGQTVTLRCDPISGHDNLYWYRRVMGKEIKFLLHFVKESKQDESGMPNNRFLAERTGGTYSTLKVQPAELEDSGVYFCASSRDLFTEQYFGPGTRLTVT.

This chain joins TRBV7-3 and TRBJ2-2; TRBD1 matches 8 bases. Trimming at V came to 4 bases and at J to 4 bases, leaving 5 bases not matched to a gene. CDR1 is SGHTA and CDR2 is FQGTGA in the germline V gene. CDR3 length: 15 amino acids. The CDR3, as DNA: TGTGCCAGCAGCTGGCAGGGGGCGGGCACCGGGGAGCTGTTTTTT. This encodes CASSWQGAGTGELFF.

The chain links TRBV6-5 to TRBJ2-2, with TRBD2 as a possible D gene (6 bases). V was cut by 2 bases and J by 0 bases, with 7 bases left in between. This CDR3 has 15 residues. Germline V gene lookup returns CDR1 MNHEY and CDR2 SVGAGI. CDR3 in DNA: TGTGCCAGCAGTTACCTAGCGTCGAACACCGGGGAGCTGTTTTTT. It yields the protein CASSYLASNTGELFF.

There are a few counts of this clone. The chain recombines TRBV28 with TRBJ1-2; D is ambiguous. The CDR3 loop spans 16 amino acids. The germline CDR1 and CDR2 sequences are MDHEN and SYDVKM. Deletions cut 3 bases from V and 0 bases from J, with 14 bases between. The CDR3 protein is CASSFQAGPANYGYTF. In DNA, the CDR3 is TGTGCCAGCAGTTTTCAAGCGGGCCCAGCTAACTATGGCTACACCTTC.

The chain employs TRBV7-2 and TRBJ2-1; D is undetermined. Trimming removed 1 base from V and 8 bases from J, with 9 bases in between. The CDR3 runs 13 residues. Looked up from germline, CDR1 is SGHTA and CDR2 is FQGNSA. The chain's CDR3 is CASSLDRSDEQFF. The CDR3 region has the DNA TGTGCCAGCAGCTTAGATCGCTCAGATGAGCAGTTCTTC.